What follows are 30 T cell receptor beta chains derived from one specimen sequenced in a study of identical twins. TCRdb re-analysed the 5' RACE reads in MiXCR, keeping a single row per CDR3 protein. This table holds around 1.7 million distinct CDR3 sequences, less than 35% found once. The sequenced sample was cord blood. The receptors were gathered from a newborn girl in good health.

In its sample, this clonotype was seen a few times. This chain links TRBV6-6 with TRBJ1-1, with TRBD1 matching 11 bases. Trimming cost V 1 base and J 5 bases; bases outside gene matches: 6. The germline gives CDR1 MNHNY, CDR2 SVGAGI (reference sequence). The CDR3 has 16 amino acids. The chain's CDR3 is CASSYLGQGGRTEAFF. The CDR3 DNA reads as TGTGCCAGCAGTTACTTGGGACAGGGGGGTCGGACTGAAGCTTTCTTT.

This clonotype has just a few counts. CDR3 amino acids: CASSRGQTFNYGYTF. DNA for the CDR3: TGTGCCAGCAGTCGCGGACAGACCTTTAACTATGGCTACACCTTC. J is TRBJ1-2 and V is TRBV6-6, with D possibly matching TRBD1 (6 bases). Germline V gives CDR1 MNHNY, CDR2 SVGAGI (reference sequence). Trimming took 5 bases from V and 1 from J, leaving 14 bases between them. The CDR3 is 15 residues long.

This clonotype was recorded a few times. J is TRBJ1-5 and V is TRBV6-1; TRBD1 might be the D (5 bases). Trimming cost V 7 bases and J 6 bases, with 16 bases left between them. Looked up from germline, CDR1 is MNHNS and CDR2 is SASEGT. CDR3 length: 14 amino acids. This CDR3 is CASTLEGGVQPQHF. CDR3 nucleotide sequence: TGTGCCAGCACCCTAGAGGGAGGGGTTCAGCCCCAGCATTTT.

This clonotype was picked up a small number of times. The chain couples TRBV5-1 to TRBJ2-1; 7 bases line up with TRBD2. J gave up 3 bases and V 5 bases, and 8 bases lay outside the gene matches. CDR3 length: 15 amino acids. The germline V gene encodes CDR1 SGHRS and CDR2 YFSETQ. CDR3 in amino acids: CASRLAGENYNEQFF. DNA for the CDR3: TGCGCCAGCAGATTAGCGGGCGAAAACTACAATGAGCAGTTCTTC.

The rearrangement joins TRBV20-1 to TRBJ2-3; 9 nucleotides match TRBD2. The CDR3 extends over 16 amino acids. From germline, CDR1 is DFQATT and CDR2 SNEGSKA (reference sequence). The J segment lost 2 bases and the V segment lost 3 bases, leaving 9 bases of the junction unmatched. The CDR3 region has the DNA TGCAGTGCTAGCCCCTTGACTAGCGGAAACACAGATACGCAGTATTTT. It translates to CSASPLTSGNTDTQYF.

J is TRBJ2-7 and V is TRBV28; D ambiguous. Germline V gene sequence: CDR1 MDHEN, CDR2 SYDVKM. V lost 5 bases and J 0 bases, leaving 17 bases between the germline ends. The CDR3 totals 16 residues. The CDR3 region has the DNA TGTGCCAGCAGTGCAAGGAGCCAGGAGAGCTCCTACGAGCAGTACTTC. It encodes CASSARSQESSYEQYF.

This clonotype was found a few times. This chain links TRBV28 with TRBJ2-3; 8 nucleotides line up with TRBD1. V lost 4 bases to trimming and J lost 2 bases; unmatched junction nucleotides: 8. This CDR3 is built from 16 residues. Germline CDR1 MDHEN, CDR2 SYDVKM. The CDR3 DNA reads TGTGCCAGCAGTTGGCCCGGGACAGGTCTCACAGATACGCAGTATTTT. It codes for CASSWPGTGLTDTQYF.

The CDR3 bases are TGTGCCAGCAGTCCAACCAGCGGGCACCCCGAGTTCTTC. It specifies CASSPTSGHPEFF. The chain carries TRBV27 and TRBJ2-1; weak D call: TRBD2 (6 bases). CDR3 length equals 13 residues. Trimming cost V 5 bases and J 14 bases, with 19 bases left between them. Per the germline V gene, CDR1 is MNHEY and CDR2 is SMNVEV (reference sequence).

This clonotype was detected many times. The CDR3 coding sequence is TGTGCCAGCAGCGGCTCAGCAGGGACAGATACGCAGTATTTT. It encodes CASSGSAGTDTQYF. The rearrangement links TRBV12-3 or TRBV12-4 to TRBJ2-3, with a weak D call TRBD1 (5 bases). The CDR3 runs to 14 residues. The V end was cut by 6 bases, the J end by 3 bases, with 13 bases between.

J is TRBJ1-6 and V is TRBV21-1. TRBV21-1 represents a pseudogene. This CDR3 has 13 residues. The DNA for the CDR3 is TGTGCCAGCGGCGGACGACATCGCTCACCCCTCCACTTT. Protein: CASGGRHRSPLHF.

This clonotype was seen more than once but under ten times. CDR3 sequence (DNA): TGCAGCGTTGAAAACCCATCGGGGCCCTATGGCTACACCTTC. Translating it yields CSVENPSGPYGYTF. The rearrangement uses TRBV29-1 and TRBJ1-2; D possibly corresponds to TRBD1 (5 bases). Germline assignment: CDR1 SQVTM and CDR2 ANQGSEA. The CDR3 contains 14 residues. V was cut by 2 bases and J by 4 bases, with 14 bases left in between. Together with reference TRBV29-1 and TRBJ1-2, the CDR3 gives the full variable domain: SAVISQKPSRDICQRGTSLTIQCQVDSQVTMMFWYRQQPGQSLTLIATANQGSEATYESGFVIDKFPISRPNLTFSTLTVSNMSPEDSSIYLCSVENPSGPYGYTFGSGTRLTVV.

This chain uses TRBV4-1 with TRBJ1-1; 9 bases are a match to TRBD1. Germline V gene sequence: CDR1 MGHRA, CDR2 YSYEKL. CDR3 length: 17 residues. Losses at the gene ends were 4 bases for V and 0 bases for J; bases not matched to a gene: 9. The CDR3 DNA reads as TGCGCCAGCAGCCGAGTCCCGGGACAGGGTATGAACACTGAAGCTTTCTTT. Translating it yields CASSRVPGQGMNTEAFF.

About this clonotype: The germline gene is not matched at one end of the junction; a read error may be the cause. The chain joins TRBV4-2 to TRBJ2-7, with 8 bases matching TRBD2. This CDR3 contains 15 residues. Germline V gene data show CDR1 as LGHNA and CDR2 as YNFKEQ. The CDR3 region has the DNA TGTGCCAGCAGCCAAGATTGGAGCGGGAGCTACGAGCAGTGCTTC. Amino acid sequence: CASSQDWSGSYEQCF.

In its sample, this clonotype was seen a few times. The CDR3 DNA sequence: TGTGCCAGCAGCTTAAAAGGCGTGGACAGGGCGAATGAAAAACTGTTTTTT. Amino acid sequence: CASSLKGVDRANEKLFF. This sequence joins TRBV11-2 and TRBJ1-4; 8 nucleotides align to TRBD1. V lost 2 bases and J lost 5; bases outside the gene matches: 10. CDR3 size: 17 residues. Germline V gives CDR1 SGHAT, CDR2 FQNNGV.

This clonotype was found a few times. The V call is TRBV6-1, the J call TRBJ2-3, with no clear D. The CDR3 is 15 residues long. Germline V gene data show CDR1 as MNHNS and CDR2 as SASEGT. V was clipped by 2 bases and J by 2 bases, with 11 bases between them. Here the CDR3 reads CASSERSAYTDTQYF. CDR3 sequence (DNA): TGTGCCAGCAGTGAACGGTCCGCCTACACAGATACGCAGTATTTT.

The V call is TRBV13, the J call TRBJ2-7; 12 bases fit TRBD2. The J call may be mistaken, given a closer DNA end match to TRBJ2-5. CDR1 is PRHDT and CDR2 is FYEKMQ in the germline V gene (reference sequence). The CDR3 sequence is 19 residues long. CDR3 coding DNA: TGTGCCAGCAGCTTAGGACGGCTAGCGGGAGGGCCGGGGCAAGAGACCCAGTACTTC. Translation gives CASSLGRLAGGPGQETQYF.

V usage is TRBV4-2 and J usage is TRBJ2-3; no definite D call. The CDR3 runs to 15 residues. Per germline, CDR1 LGHNA and CDR2 YNFKEQ. Trimming removed 1 base from V and 0 bases from J, with 8 bases in between. This chain's CDR3 is CASSQAKASTDTQYF. DNA for the CDR3: TGTGCCAGCAGCCAAGCCAAAGCAAGCACAGATACGCAGTATTTT.

In its sample, this clonotype was seen once. The chain couples TRBV4-1 to TRBJ2-3, with a possible D match to TRBD2 (5 bases). Trimming pared 0 bases from V and 4 bases from J, leaving 17 bases between. This CDR3 spans 17 amino acids. Germline CDR1 MGHRA, CDR2 YSYEKL. As DNA, the CDR3 is TGCGCCAGCAGCCAAGATTTCGGGGAAGTGTTCCCAGATACGCAGTATTTT. Protein: CASSQDFGEVFPDTQYF.

This clonotype appeared a single time. This rearrangement joins TRBV4-1 to TRBJ2-7; D perhaps matches TRBD1 (6 bases). The CDR3 covers 14 residues. Trimming pared 7 bases from V and 4 bases from J, leaving 17 bases between. CDR1 and CDR2 from the germline V gene are MGHRA and YSYEKL. DNA for the CDR3: TGCGCCAGCAAGGGCAGCGGAACAGGGTACGAGCAGTACTTC. Encoded protein: CASKGSGTGYEQYF.

This clonotype was observed once. This rearrangement joins TRBV6-1 to TRBJ1-2; the D gene is possibly TRBD1 (5 bases). The CDR3 has 15 amino acids. Germline assignment: CDR1 MNHNS and CDR2 SASEGT. The ends were cut back, 0 bases at V and 0 bases at J, with 8 bases in the middle. The CDR3 region is CASSEAPGANYGYTF. As DNA, the CDR3 is TGTGCCAGCAGTGAAGCCCCGGGGGCTAACTATGGCTACACCTTC.

The table lists this clonotype with a few counts. The V call is TRBV20-1, the J call TRBJ2-1, with D possibly TRBD1 on 5 matching bases. The CDR3 is 10 amino acids. CDR1 DFQATT and CDR2 SNEGSKA come from the germline V gene (reference sequence). Trimming stripped 3 bases from V and 10 bases from J, with 7 bases between. In nucleotides, the CDR3 is TGCAGTGCTAGCAGGGCGGAGCAGTTCTTC. It encodes CSASRAEQFF.

This clonotype was observed a single time. CDR3 amino acids: CASSSGPASGSYEQYF. The CDR3 DNA follows: TGCGCCAGCAGCTCCGGACCGGCTAGCGGGAGTTACGAGCAGTACTTC. V gene TRBV4-1 combines with J gene TRBJ2-7, with 10 nucleotides matching TRBD2. V dropped 5 bases and J dropped 4; count of bases not matched to a gene: 11. Germline CDR1 and CDR2: MGHRA and YSYEKL. The CDR3 runs 16 residues.

The genes are TRBV20-1 and TRBJ2-7; perhaps TRBD2 as D (5 bases). CDR3 length: 13 residues. CDR1 and CDR2 from the germline V gene are DFQATT and SNEGSKA (reference sequence). Trimming removed 0 bases from V and 5 bases from J, with 11 bases in between. The CDR3 DNA follows: TGCAGTGCTAGAGATCTCTCCGGGAACGAGCAGTACTTC. Translated, it gives CSARDLSGNEQYF.

The gene calls are TRBV5-1 and TRBJ2-5, with TRBD2 identical over 11 bases. CDR3 size: 16 residues. V lost 3 bases to trimming and J lost 0 bases; unmatched junction nucleotides: 4. Germline V lookup: CDR1 SGHRS, CDR2 YFSETQ. CDR3 DNA: TGCGCCAGCAGCTCCACTAGCGGGGGCCACCAAGAGACCCAGTACTTC. Translating gives CASSSTSGGHQETQYF.

The genes are TRBV11-1 and TRBJ2-7; D uncertain. This CDR3 region has 14 residues. V shed 5 bases and J shed 1 base, with 12 bases lying between them. Germline CDR1 reads SGHAT; CDR2 reads FQDESV (reference sequence). CDR3 sequence: CASSKDPSSYEQYF. DNA of the CDR3: TGTGCCAGCAGCAAGGACCCATCTTCCTACGAGCAGTACTTC.

V and J are TRBV20-1 and TRBJ1-4; a weak D match, TRBD1 (6 bases). Germline V gene data show CDR1 as DFQATT and CDR2 as SNEGSKA (reference sequence). V was trimmed by 5 bases and J by 3 bases, leaving 16 bases between them. The CDR3 has 15 residues. The DNA of the CDR3 is TGCAGTGCTTTCGAGGGGGTCGGGGCTAATGAAAAACTGTTTTTT. Residues: CSAFEGVGANEKLFF.

The V and J genes are TRBV20-1 and TRBJ2-4; 12 nucleotides agree with TRBD2. Losses at the gene ends were 6 bases for V and 13 bases for J; bases not matched to a gene: 13. Looked up from germline, CDR1 is DFQATT and CDR2 is SNEGSKA (reference sequence). The CDR3 consists of 14 residues. This chain's CDR3 is CSARLAGASREQYF. The CDR3 bases are TGCAGTGCCCGACTAGCGGGGGCCTCCAGGGAGCAGTACTTC.

This chain uses TRBV28 with TRBJ2-7; 9 bases are shared with TRBD2. CDR3 length equals 15 residues. Germline V gene lookup returns CDR1 MDHEN and CDR2 SYDVKM. V was clipped by 2 bases and J by 7 bases; unmatched bases: 9. This CDR3 reads CASSLGTSPRGEQYF. Here the CDR3 DNA reads TGTGCCAGCAGTTTAGGGACTAGCCCTCGAGGAGAGCAGTACTTC.

This clonotype appeared a few times. The chain has TRBV3-1 and TRBJ1-2, with a tentative D call TRBD1 (6 bases). CDR1 and CDR2 from the germline V gene are LGHDT and YNNKEL (reference sequence). CDR3 length: 13 residues. Trimming left V 1 base short and J 8 bases short, with 11 bases between. CDR3 in DNA: TGTGCCAGCAGCCAAGGGGACATCTGGGGCTACACCTTC. As protein: CASSQGDIWGYTF.

This clonotype has just a few counts. The chain links TRBV13 to TRBJ2-1; D call uncertain. The germline V gene has CDR1 PRHDT and CDR2 FYEKMQ (reference sequence). The V and J ends lost 5 bases and 4 bases respectively, with 9 bases between them. The CDR3 runs 13 residues. The CDR3 is CASSLRKYNEQFF. The CDR3 region has the DNA TGTGCCAGCAGCCTAAGGAAGTACAATGAGCAGTTCTTC.